One and the same sample provided the 2 T cell receptor beta chains below, sequenced in a study of OX40 agonist ivuxolimab in advanced cancers. The library was produced with the immunoSEQ multiplex PCR assay. In its TCRdb copy, this immuneACCESS table keeps in-frame sequences only and misses some clones. Where compared with another copy, unresolved V genes explain less than half of these, and the others have no known cause. The sample contains about 86,000 clones, about 90% of them found a single time. Of the sample, roughly 1.1% falls within the top ten clones. The sequenced sample was CD4+ or CD8+ T cells sorted from blood, obtained in a trial of the OX40 agonist ivuxolimab. The source of these receptors is an adult with an advanced solid tumor such as melanoma, head and neck, liver or kidney cancer.

V gene TRBV28 combines with J gene TRBJ2-1; D gene unclear. The CDR3 is 13 residues long. Germline V gene sequence: CDR1 MDHEN, CDR2 SYDVKM. Trimming took 6 bases from V and 9 from J, leaving 15 bases between them. CDR3 region: CASSKSWRSEQFF. CDR3 coding DNA: TGTGCCAGCAGCAAGTCCTGGCGCTCTGAGCAGTTCTTC.

V gene TRBV6-6 combines with J gene TRBJ2-5, with D perhaps TRBD1 (6 bases). The CDR3 is made up of 15 amino acids. The germline gives CDR1 MNHNY, CDR2 SVGAGI (reference sequence). The V end lost 0 bases, the J end lost 4 bases, and 12 bases lay between the germline ends. Here the CDR3 DNA reads TGTGCCAGCAGTTACTCTGGGGGCGCGGGAGAGACCCAGTACTTC. Translation gives CASSYSGGAGETQYF.